A selection of T cell receptor beta chains follows, all from one sample in a study of blood T cell repertoires in COVID-19. The repertoire was sequenced with immunoSEQ multiplex PCR; TCRdb's copy has only in-frame clones and lacks some. The sample has around 56,000 clones; about 93% are singletons. Sequenced input: peripheral blood. The receptors were sampled from a man older than 75 with acute or convalescent COVID-19. Each CDR3 is given with its conserved first and last residue. The D gene is left open where the match is weak. Only some rows state a clone size, as once, few, many or a class for expanded clones.

TGTGCCAGTAGTACACAGGGGCGAGGAAACACCATATATTTT	CASSTQGRGNTIYF	NA	TRBD1	TRBV19	TRBJ1-3
TGTGCCAGCTCACCACCTGGTCCGGTCAATCAGCCCCAGCATTTT	CASSPPGPVNQPQHF	NA	NA	TRBV18	TRBJ1-5
TGTGCCACCAGCAGAGATCCCAGGACCGGGAGCTACACAGATACGCAGTATTTT	CATSRDPRTGSYTDTQYF	NA	NA	TRBV15	TRBJ2-3
TGTGCCAGCAGGTACGGGGGGGGACCCAATCAGCCCCAGCATTTT	CASRYGGGPNQPQHF	NA	NA	TRBV6-1	TRBJ1-5
TGTGCCAGCTCCCGACAGGGGGTAAGCACAGATACGCAGTATTTT	CASSRQGVSTDTQYF	NA	TRBD1	TRBV18	TRBJ2-3
TGTGCCAGCAGCACGGCCCGGGACAGCTACAATGAGCAGTTCTTC	CASSTARDSYNEQFF	NA	TRBD1	TRBV5-5	TRBJ2-1
TGTGCCACCAGCGGCCGGGGAGTAGAGACCCAGTACTTC	CATSGRGVETQYF	NA	NA	TRBV15	TRBJ2-5
TGTGCCAGCTCCCTTGGCGGGAGCTCCTACAATGAGCAGTTCTTC	CASSLGGSSYNEQFF	NA	TRBD2	TRBV18	TRBJ2-1
TGCAGCGCTCCGACAGGGGATGGAGGGTCCGGGGAGCTGTTTTTT	CSAPTGDGGSGELFF	NA	TRBD1	TRBV29-1	TRBJ2-2
TGTGCCAGCAGTGAAAGGGGGACAGCCCTTAACTATGGCTACACCTTC	CASSERGTALNYGYTF	NA	TRBD1	TRBV6-1	TRBJ1-2
TGTGCCAGCAGCTTGGGTCGTAATTCACCCCTCCACTTT	CASSLGRNSPLHF	NA	NA	TRBV5-4	TRBJ1-6
TGCGCCAGCATGGACTTCAGGGGGGACACAGATACGCAGTATTTT	CASMDFRGDTDTQYF	NA	NA	TRBV5-1	TRBJ2-3
TGTGCCAGCCGGGAAAACTCTGGAAACACCATATATTTT	CASRENSGNTIYF	NA	NA	TRBV12-5	TRBJ1-3
TGTGCCAGCAGCCCTAGGTTGGGGGCCGGCAATCAGCCCCAGCATTTT	CASSPRLGAGNQPQHF	NA	NA	TRBV7-2	TRBJ1-5
TGCGCCAGCAGCTTGGCAGTAGCGAGAAGCACAGATACGCAGTATTTT	CASSLAVARSTDTQYF	NA	NA	TRBV5-1	TRBJ2-3
TGTGCCAGTAGTATAGAGCTAGCGGACACAGATACGCAGTATTTT	CASSIELADTDTQYF	NA	TRBD2	TRBV19	TRBJ2-3
TGCGCCAGCAGCTGGGACAGGGGGCGAGGGACAGATACGCAGTATTTT	CASSWDRGRGTDTQYF	NA	TRBD1	TRBV4-1	TRBJ2-3
TGTGCCAGTAGTATAGATGGGGACACTGAAAAACTGTTTTTT	CASSIDGDTEKLFF	NA	NA	TRBV19	TRBJ1-4
TGTGCCAGCAGCCAAGATCTCGTTGCAGGGTGGTACGAGCAGTACTTC	CASSQDLVAGWYEQYF	NA	NA	TRBV3-1/TRBV3-2	TRBJ2-7
TGCGCCAGCAGTCAATCTGCCCCTGGACAGTATTTGCGACAAGAGACCCAGTACTTC	CASSQSAPGQYLRQETQYF	NA	NA	TRBV23-1	TRBJ2-5
TGTGCCAGCCAGGGAGGGGCCGGGGAGACCCAGTACTTC	CASQGGAGETQYF	NA	TRBD2	TRBV3-1/TRBV3-2	TRBJ2-5
TGTGCCAGAAGCTTGGACAGGGGGCAGAGTGAAGCTTTCTTT	CARSLDRGQSEAFF	once	TRBD1	TRBV5-3	TRBJ1-1
TGTGCCACCGCCAGTCACGGGAGCTCCTACAATGAGCAGTTCTTC	CATASHGSSYNEQFF	NA	NA	TRBV24-1	TRBJ2-1
TGTGCCAGCAGCCCCTCCGGTGGACACCGGACCTACGAGCAGTACTTC	CASSPSGGHRTYEQYF	NA	NA	TRBV7-2	TRBJ2-7
TGTGCCAGCAAATTCTTGAATCAGCCCCAGCATTTT	CASKFLNQPQHF	NA	NA	TRBV27	TRBJ1-5
TGTGCCAGCAGCCCAGGGGACGCCAATCAGCCCCAGCATTTT	CASSPGDANQPQHF	NA	NA	TRBV9	TRBJ1-5
TGTGCCAGTAGCCAGGGGAGCGACACCGGGGAGCTGTTTTTT	CASSQGSDTGELFF	NA	NA	TRBV19	TRBJ2-2
TGTGCCAGCCGACCAGGGGCCTCTGGGGCCAACGTCCTGACTTTC	CASRPGASGANVLTF	NA	NA	TRBV7-9	TRBJ2-6
TGTGCCAGCAGCTTGGGCACACACCAAGAGACCCAGTACTTC	CASSLGTHQETQYF	NA	NA	TRBV11-3	TRBJ2-5
TGTGCCAGCAGCCCCAGCGGGGGAGGGGGCAATCAGCCCCAGCATTTT	CASSPSGGGGNQPQHF	NA	NA	TRBV3-1/TRBV3-2	TRBJ1-5
TGTGCCAGCTCGACCGCGGTGAACACTGAAGCTTTCTTT	CASSTAVNTEAFF	once	NA	TRBV9	TRBJ1-1
TGTGCCAGCAGCACCAGCGGCCGTAATTCACCCCTCCACTTT	CASSTSGRNSPLHF	NA	NA	TRBV7-6	TRBJ1-6
TGTGCCAGCAGCCCGGGACAGGTGGGGTCCACTGAAGCTTTCTTT	CASSPGQVGSTEAFF	NA	TRBD1	TRBV28	TRBJ1-1
TGTGCCAGCAGCGTAGAAGGCGGGGCCGAGGGCGAGCAGTACTTC	CASSVEGGAEGEQYF	NA	NA	TRBV9	TRBJ2-7
TGTGCCAGCAGGAGGGGGCGGAATAGCAATCAGCCCCAGCATTTT	CASRRGRNSNQPQHF	NA	TRBD1	TRBV6-5	TRBJ1-5